This T cell receptor (beta chain) originates from a study of cytomegalovirus exposure and HLA in healthy donors. For the study at large: The Caucasian-associated ancestry cluster held roughly 78% of a few hundred genotyped donors. Study-wide results and limits: For most TCR beta V segments, an earlier analysis put the productive rate at about 87% or about 30% of the time.

For this clone: Its specificity is not known.

Use of 60 Vbeta and 13 Jbeta primers characterized the PCR. Produced via immunoSEQ multiplex PCR; TCRdb's table is partial and in-frame only. This table has 100,000 to 150,000 clones, 81% appearing once. Germline V gene lookup returns CDR1 MNHNS and CDR2 SASEGT. The CDR3 loop spans 15 amino acids. Between the trimmed V and J ends, which lost 0 bases and 3 bases, there was a span of 9 bases. The chain is built from TRBV6-1 and TRBJ1-5; D not resolved. The origin of this receptor is a woman between 35 and 50 years old in good health and CMV-seronegative. The sample taken for sequencing was PBMCs. The CDR3 region has the DNA TGTGCCAGCAGTGAAGCGGCCGGAGTCAATCAGCCCCAGCATTTT. This translates into CASSEAAGVNQPQHF.